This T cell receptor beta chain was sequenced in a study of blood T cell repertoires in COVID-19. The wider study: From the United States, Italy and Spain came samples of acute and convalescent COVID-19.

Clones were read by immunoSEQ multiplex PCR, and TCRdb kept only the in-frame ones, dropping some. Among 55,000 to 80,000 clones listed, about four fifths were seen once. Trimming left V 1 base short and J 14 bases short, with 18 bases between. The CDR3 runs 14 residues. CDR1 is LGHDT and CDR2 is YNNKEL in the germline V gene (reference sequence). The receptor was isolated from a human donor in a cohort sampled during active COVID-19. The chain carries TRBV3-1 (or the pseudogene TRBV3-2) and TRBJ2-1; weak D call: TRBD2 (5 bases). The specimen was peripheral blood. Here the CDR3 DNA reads TGTGCCAGCAGCCAAGGATGGGAGCACAATAGGGAGTTCTTC. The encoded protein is CASSQGWEHNREFF.